This TCR beta chain was profiled in a study of response to subunit inactivated influenza vaccine. Each CDR3 protein is one row after TCRdb ran MiXCR on the RT-PCR reads. The table has about 500,000 distinct CDR3 sequences, more than 15% seen once. This clonotype was observed a few times. Germline V gene sequence: CDR1 SQVTM, CDR2 ANQGSEA. V shed 7 bases and J shed 5 bases, with 11 bases lying between them. The CDR3 extends over 11 amino acids. Sequencing was performed on CD4+ T cells sorted from PBMCs, taken about 24 months after vaccination. The receptor comes from a man in his fifties or sixties who received an inactivated influenza vaccine. The chain joins TRBV29-1 to TRBJ1-1; a weak D match, TRBD1 (5 bases). The CDR3 loop reads CSATGVTEAFF. The CDR3 DNA reads as TGCAGCGCTACAGGAGTTACTGAAGCTTTCTTT.